This passage covers 15 T cell receptor beta chains from one sample sequenced in a study of blood T cell repertoires in COVID-19. Produced via immunoSEQ multiplex PCR; TCRdb's table is partial and in-frame only. Of about 290,000 clones in the sample, about 82% were seen once. The material sequenced was peripheral blood. These receptors all come from a woman in her forties or fifties with active or convalescent COVID-19.

This clone turned up a few times. The CDR3 bases are TGTGCCAGCAGTTTTGGAGGGGAAGGGGAAGCTTTCTTT. It is translated as CASSFGGEGEAFF. The chain links TRBV12-3 or TRBV12-4 to TRBJ1-1; tentatively, D is TRBD1 (5 bases). Deletions cut 3 bases from V and 8 bases from J, with 13 bases between. The CDR3 totals 13 residues.

Only a few counts were recorded for this clone. The V gene is TRBV2, the J gene TRBJ1-3; TRBD1 agrees at 7 bases. Germline lookup yields CDR1 SNHLY and CDR2 FYNNEI. CDR3 size: 14 residues. V was pared by 2 bases and J by 11 bases, with 9 bases of the junction left unmatched. The CDR3: CASSELGTVLSIYF. CDR3 DNA sequence: TGTGCCAGCAGTGAACTGGGGACAGTTCTTTCCATATATTTT.

V and J are TRBV15 and TRBJ1-1, with TRBD1 matching 7 bases. The CDR3 totals 16 residues. V lost 3 bases, J lost 6 bases, and 13 bases stayed unmatched. Per germline, CDR1 LNHNV and CDR2 YYDKDF (reference sequence). CDR3 amino acids: CATSRESGTVSPEAFF. In DNA, the CDR3 is TGTGCCACCAGCAGGGAGTCCGGGACAGTATCCCCTGAAGCTTTCTTT.

The V call is TRBV5-1, the J call TRBJ2-3; D might be TRBD2 (7 bases). Trimming shortened V by 0 bases and J by 3 bases, and 11 bases separated the two germline ends. This CDR3 is 15 amino acids long. Germline V gives CDR1 SGHRS, CDR2 YFSETQ. The DNA of the CDR3 is TGCGCCAGCAGCTTGGGCAGGGGAGGGACAGATACGCAGTATTTT. Residues: CASSLGRGGTDTQYF.

The chain recombines TRBV6-6 with TRBJ2-1; 8 positions match TRBD2. J gave up 7 bases and V 6 bases, and 11 bases lay outside the gene matches. Germline V gives CDR1 MNHNY, CDR2 SVGAGI (reference sequence). The CDR3 loop spans 15 amino acids. CDR3 sequence (DNA): TGTGCCAGCAGAACGCAGCGGGAGAGGCTTAATGAGCAGTTCTTC. Its translation is CASRTQRERLNEQFF.

Concerning this clone: Given the absence of the conserved phenylalanine or tryptophan at the CDR3 end, a read error is likely. Because the CDR3's place on the DNA is in doubt, the DNA is left out and the CDR3 is given as listed by TCRdb. The rearrangement links TRBV6-6 to TRBJ1-4. The germline CDR1 and CDR2 sequences are MNHNY and SVGAGI (reference sequence). A total of 12 residues make up the CDR3, ends included. CDR3 sequence reads: CASSYLGGGLFL.

The rearrangement links TRBV2 to TRBJ2-2; the D is unclear. Germline V gene sequence: CDR1 SNHLY, CDR2 FYNNEI. The CDR3 spans 12 residues. Trimming pared 6 bases from V and 4 bases from J, leaving 6 bases between. The DNA for the CDR3 is TGTGCCAGCAGGGTGAGCACCGGGGAGCTGTTTTTT. Translation gives CASRVSTGELFF. Looking up the rest from reference TRBV2 and TRBJ2-2 gives the full variable domain: EPEVTQTPSHQVTQMGQEVILRCVPISNHLYFYWYRQILGQKVEFLVSFYNNEISEKSEIFDDQFSVERPDGSNFTLKIRSTKLEDSAMYFCASRVSTGELFFGEGSRLTVL.

This chain uses TRBV5-6 with TRBJ2-3, with no clear D. Germline V gene sequence: CDR1 SGHDT, CDR2 YYEEEE. Trimming took off 2 bases at V and 1 base at J, with 11 bases between the two ends. The CDR3 is 15 residues long. This chain's CDR3 is CASSLLPMGTDTQYF. The CDR3 coding sequence is TGTGCCAGCAGCTTACTCCCAATGGGCACAGATACGCAGTATTTT. The full variable domain, rest sourced from reference TRBV5-6 and TRBJ2-3, is DAGVTQSPTHLIKTRGQQVTLRCSPKSGHDTVSWYQQALGQGPQFIFQYYEEEERQRGNFPDRFSGHQFPNYSSELNVNALLLGDSALYLCASSLLPMGTDTQYFGPGTRLTVL.

This clone was found a few times. This chain connects TRBV19 to TRBJ1-2, with a tentative D call TRBD1 (6 bases). This CDR3 has 14 amino acids. The germline CDR1 and CDR2 sequences are LNHDA and SQIVND (reference sequence). V lost 3 bases and J 5 bases, leaving 13 bases between the germline ends. In nucleotides, the CDR3 is TGTGCCAGTAGTATTTTGGGGGCCGAGTATGGCTACACCTTC. Translated, it gives CASSILGAEYGYTF.

J is TRBJ2-7 and V is TRBV27; D perhaps matches TRBD1 (5 bases). Trimming removed 6 bases from V and 2 bases from J, with 17 bases in between. Germline CDR1 is MNHEY and CDR2 is SMNVEV (reference sequence). This CDR3 has 15 amino acids. CDR3 amino acids: CASSRAYKGTYEQYF. In DNA, the CDR3 is TGTGCCAGCAGCAGGGCCTATAAGGGTACCTACGAGCAGTACTTC.

A single count supports this clone. CDR3 region: CASSPLEGQMSSGNTIYF. For the CDR3, the DNA is TGTGCCAGCAGCCCGCTCGAGGGACAGATGAGCTCTGGAAACACCATATATTTT. The rearrangement uses TRBV7-9 and TRBJ1-3; 7 nucleotides line up with TRBD1. V was pared by 5 bases and J by 0 bases, with 13 bases of the junction left unmatched. This CDR3 contains 18 residues. Germline loops: CDR1 SEHNR, CDR2 FQNEAQ (reference sequence).

CDR3 in amino acids: CASSEQTGGGEAFF. The CDR3 DNA reads TGTGCCAGCAGTGAGCAGACAGGGGGCGGTGAAGCTTTCTTT. V is TRBV6-1 and J is TRBJ1-1; 10 nucleotides match TRBD1. Germline V CDR1 and CDR2: MNHNS, SASEGT. V lost 3 bases and J lost 7; bases outside the gene matches: 5. This CDR3 region has 14 residues.

This chain uses TRBV24-1 with TRBJ2-2, with D uncertain. Germline assignment: CDR1 KGHDR and CDR2 SFDVKD. V shed 4 bases and J shed 6 bases, with 5 bases lying between them. This CDR3 contains 12 residues. This CDR3 is CATSDVAGELFF. The CDR3 bases are TGTGCCACCAGTGACGTAGCCGGGGAGCTGTTTTTT.

The rearrangement uses TRBV12-3 or TRBV12-4 and TRBJ1-2; possibly TRBD1 for D (5 bases). CDR3 length: 12 residues. Trimming took off 3 bases at V and 6 bases at J, with 8 bases between the two ends. CDR3 in amino acids: CASSFGGDGYTF. As DNA, the CDR3 is TGTGCCAGCAGTTTTGGAGGGGATGGCTACACCTTC.

V is TRBV10-2 and J is TRBJ1-5, with TRBD1 identical over 7 bases. Germline CDR1 is WSHSY and CDR2 is SAAADI. Losses at the gene ends were 6 bases for V and 1 base for J; bases not matched to a gene: 12. The CDR3 is made up of 17 amino acids. The CDR3: CASSRENRGWSNQPQHF. The CDR3 DNA follows: TGCGCCAGCAGCCGAGAAAACAGGGGTTGGAGCAATCAGCCCCAGCATTTT.